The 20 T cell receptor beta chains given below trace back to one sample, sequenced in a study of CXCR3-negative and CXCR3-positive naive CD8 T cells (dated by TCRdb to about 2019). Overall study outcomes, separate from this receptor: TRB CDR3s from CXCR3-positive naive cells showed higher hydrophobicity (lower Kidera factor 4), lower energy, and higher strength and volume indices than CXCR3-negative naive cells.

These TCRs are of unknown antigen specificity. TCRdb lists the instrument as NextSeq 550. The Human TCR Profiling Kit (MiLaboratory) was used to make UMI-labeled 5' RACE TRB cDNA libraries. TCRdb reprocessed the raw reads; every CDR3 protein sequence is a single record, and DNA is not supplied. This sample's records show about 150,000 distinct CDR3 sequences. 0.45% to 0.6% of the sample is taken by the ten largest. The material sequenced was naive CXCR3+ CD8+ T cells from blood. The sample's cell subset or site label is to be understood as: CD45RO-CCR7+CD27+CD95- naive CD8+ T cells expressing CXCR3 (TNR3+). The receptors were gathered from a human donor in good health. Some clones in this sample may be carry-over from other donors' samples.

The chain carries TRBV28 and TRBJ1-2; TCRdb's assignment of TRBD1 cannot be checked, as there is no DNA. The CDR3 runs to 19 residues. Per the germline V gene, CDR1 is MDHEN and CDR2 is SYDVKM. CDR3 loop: CASSLPRGGQTVFRYGYTF.

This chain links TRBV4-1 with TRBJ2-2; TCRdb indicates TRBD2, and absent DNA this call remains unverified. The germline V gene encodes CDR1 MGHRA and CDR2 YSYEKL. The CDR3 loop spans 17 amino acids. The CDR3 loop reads CASSRLAGGLNTGELFF.

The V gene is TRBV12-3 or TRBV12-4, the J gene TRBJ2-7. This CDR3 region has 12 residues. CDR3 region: CASSFVVTLQYF.

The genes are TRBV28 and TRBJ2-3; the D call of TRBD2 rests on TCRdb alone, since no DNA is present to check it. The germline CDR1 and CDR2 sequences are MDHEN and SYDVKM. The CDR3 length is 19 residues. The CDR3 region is CASSLTSHWQPRGTDTQYF.

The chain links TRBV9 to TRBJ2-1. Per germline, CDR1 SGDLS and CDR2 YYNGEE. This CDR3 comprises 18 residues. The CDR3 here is CASSASTSIRRTGNEQFF.

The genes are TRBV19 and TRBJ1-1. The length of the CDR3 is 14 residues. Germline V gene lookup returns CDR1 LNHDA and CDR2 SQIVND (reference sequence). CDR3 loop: CASSTGGGNTEAFF.

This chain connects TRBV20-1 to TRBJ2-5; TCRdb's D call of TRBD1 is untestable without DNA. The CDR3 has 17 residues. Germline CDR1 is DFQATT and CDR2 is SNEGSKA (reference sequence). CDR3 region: CSARDLWGAPSQETQYF.

The CDR3 protein is CASREGTGQGLRETQYF. The V and J genes are TRBV7-9 and TRBJ2-5; without DNA, the TCRdb call of TRBD1 cannot be checked. CDR1 and CDR2 from the germline V gene are SEHNR and FQNEAQ (reference sequence). The CDR3 sequence is 17 residues long.

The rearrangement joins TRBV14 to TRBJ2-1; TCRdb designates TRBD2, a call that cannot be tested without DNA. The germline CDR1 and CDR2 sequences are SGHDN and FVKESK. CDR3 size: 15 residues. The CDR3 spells CASSPTWGSKNEQFF.

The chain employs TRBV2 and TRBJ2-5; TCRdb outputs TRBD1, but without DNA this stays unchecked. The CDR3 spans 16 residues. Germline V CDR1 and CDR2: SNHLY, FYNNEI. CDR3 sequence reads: CASSRKPGVSKETQYF.

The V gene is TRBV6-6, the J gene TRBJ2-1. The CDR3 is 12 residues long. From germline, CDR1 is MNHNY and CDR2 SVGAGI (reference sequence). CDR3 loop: CASSYSANEQFF.

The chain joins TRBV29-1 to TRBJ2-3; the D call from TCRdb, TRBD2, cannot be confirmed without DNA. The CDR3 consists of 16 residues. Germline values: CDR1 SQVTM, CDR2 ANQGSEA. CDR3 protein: CSVEGLAGVVTDTQYF.

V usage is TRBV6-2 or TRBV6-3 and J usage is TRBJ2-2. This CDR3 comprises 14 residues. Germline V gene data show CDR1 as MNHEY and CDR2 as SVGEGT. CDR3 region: CASSYSTYGGELFF.

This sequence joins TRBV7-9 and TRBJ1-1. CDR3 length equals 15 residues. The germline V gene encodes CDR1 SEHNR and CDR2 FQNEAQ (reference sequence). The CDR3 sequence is CASSLAHSGYTEAFF.

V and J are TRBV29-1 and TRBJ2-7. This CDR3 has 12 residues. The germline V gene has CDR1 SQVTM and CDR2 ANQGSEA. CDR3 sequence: CSVVGNSGEQYF.

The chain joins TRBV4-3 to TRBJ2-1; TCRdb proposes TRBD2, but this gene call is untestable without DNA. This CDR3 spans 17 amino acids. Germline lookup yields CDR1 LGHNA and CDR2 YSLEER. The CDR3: CASSQDNSPISYNEQFF.

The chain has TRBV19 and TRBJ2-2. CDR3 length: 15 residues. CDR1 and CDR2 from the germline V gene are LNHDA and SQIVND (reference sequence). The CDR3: CASSIGTRGTGELFF.

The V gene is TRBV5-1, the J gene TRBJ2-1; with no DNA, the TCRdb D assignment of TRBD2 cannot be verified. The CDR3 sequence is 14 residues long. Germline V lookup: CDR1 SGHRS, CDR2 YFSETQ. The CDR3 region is CASSTSVSYNEQFF.

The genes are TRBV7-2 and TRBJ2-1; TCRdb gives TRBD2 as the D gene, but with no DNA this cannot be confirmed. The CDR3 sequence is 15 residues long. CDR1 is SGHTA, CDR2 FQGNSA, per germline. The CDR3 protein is CASSWGLLWGNEQFF.

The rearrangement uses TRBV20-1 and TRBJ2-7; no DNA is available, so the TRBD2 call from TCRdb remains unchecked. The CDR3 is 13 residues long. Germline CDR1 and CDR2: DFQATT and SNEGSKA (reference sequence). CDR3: CSADRDYIYEQYF.